These 26 T cell receptor beta chains came from one sample sequenced in a study of T cell responses to AZD1222 COVID-19 vaccine. Assay used: immunoSEQ multiplex PCR; TCRdb lists only in-frame clones, some missing. The repertoire holds roughly 120,000 clones, around 85% seen once, with approximately 1.6% in the top ten. This material consisted of peripheral blood, taken on day 0 of AZD1222 vaccination. The receptors were gathered from an adult in good health.

This clone was detected only once. The chain carries TRBV27 and TRBJ1-5; perhaps TRBD1 as D (5 bases). Germline assignment: CDR1 MNHEY and CDR2 SMNVEV (reference sequence). This CDR3 has 15 residues. The V and J ends lost 3 bases and 5 bases respectively, with 14 bases between them. In DNA form, the CDR3 reads TGTGCCAGCAGTTTCTCCGGGGCACGCGATCAGCCCCAGCATTTT. Its protein product is CASSFSGARDQPQHF.

The gene calls are TRBV11-2 and TRBJ2-7, with 9 nucleotides matching TRBD2. CDR3 length: 14 amino acids. The ends lost 4 bases at V and 3 bases at J; junction bases unmatched: 4. CDR1 is SGHAT, CDR2 FQNNGV, per germline. The DNA for the CDR3 is TGTGCCAGCAGCTCCGATAGCGGGGGCTACGAGCAGTACTTC. Protein product: CASSSDSGGYEQYF.

The chain employs TRBV5-1 and TRBJ1-5; TRBD1 agrees at 9 bases. Germline CDR1 reads SGHRS; CDR2 reads YFSETQ. The V gene end was trimmed by 2 bases and the J gene end by 4 bases; junction bases not matched to a gene: 7. The CDR3 sequence is 16 residues long. CDR3 residues: CASSLGDRDGNQPQHF. The CDR3 DNA sequence: TGCGCCAGCAGCTTAGGGGACAGGGATGGTAATCAGCCCCAGCATTTT.

This clone was recorded only once. The V and J genes are TRBV19 and TRBJ2-1; 8 bases match TRBD1. J lost 3 bases, V lost 6 bases, and 7 bases had no gene match. The CDR3 contains 15 residues. Germline V gene lookup returns CDR1 LNHDA and CDR2 SQIVND (reference sequence). Here the CDR3 DNA reads TGTGCCAGTAGAGGCGCCGGGACAGGCTACAATGAGCAGTTCTTC. Translated: CASRGAGTGYNEQFF.

The chain uses TRBV7-9 and TRBJ2-7; D is unclear. V was pared by 1 base and J by 3 bases, with 13 bases between. The CDR3 has 15 amino acids. CDR1 SEHNR and CDR2 FQNEAQ come from the germline V gene (reference sequence). The CDR3 loop reads CASSLGAPSYYEQYF. CDR3 in DNA: TGTGCCAGCAGCTTAGGGGCCCCTTCCTACTACGAGCAGTACTTC.

This clone was seen a handful of times. The chain is built from TRBV9 and TRBJ1-3, with a weak D call TRBD1 (6 bases). CDR3 length: 17 residues. Germline loops: CDR1 SGDLS, CDR2 YYNGEE. V was trimmed by 0 bases and J by 2 bases, leaving 15 bases between them. This CDR3 reads CASSVDYGGLAGNTIYF. The CDR3 region has the DNA TGTGCCAGCAGCGTAGACTACGGGGGGCTTGCTGGAAACACCATATATTTT.

CDR3 residues: CASSSAEGRGRDTQYF. DNA for the CDR3: TGTGCCAGCAGCTCCGCCGAGGGAAGAGGGAGAGATACGCAGTATTTT. V usage is TRBV27 and J usage is TRBJ2-3, with D tentatively TRBD2 (5 bases). Germline CDR1 and CDR2: MNHEY and SMNVEV (reference sequence). V lost 6 bases to trimming and J lost 5 bases, with 21 bases between them. The CDR3 has 16 residues.

V and J are TRBV6-5 and TRBJ2-3; D not resolved. Germline V gives CDR1 MNHEY, CDR2 SVGAGI. CDR3 size: 14 residues. V was shortened by 6 bases and J by 5 bases, with 15 bases between the two germline ends. The CDR3 spells CASSISFLGDTQYF. The CDR3 DNA is TGTGCCAGCAGCATTAGTTTTCTGGGAGATACGCAGTATTTT.

The rearrangement joins TRBV5-1 to TRBJ2-3; TRBD1 aligns across 11 bases. The CDR3 covers 16 residues. The ends lost 3 bases at V and 3 bases at J; junction bases unmatched: 6. Germline V gives CDR1 SGHRS, CDR2 YFSETQ. The CDR3, as DNA: TGCGCCAGCAGCTATAGGACAGGGGGCGGAACAGATACGCAGTATTTT. It encodes CASSYRTGGGTDTQYF. Based on the CDR3 plus reference TRBV5-1 and TRBJ2-3, the full variable domain is KAGVTQTPRYLIKTRGQQVTLSCSPISGHRSVSWYQQTPGQGLQFLFEYFSETQRNKGNFPGRFSGRQFSNSRSEMNVSTLELGDSALYLCASSYRTGGGTDTQYFGPGTRLTVL.

This clone was detected only a few times. The rearrangement uses TRBV18 and TRBJ2-3; 8 bases align to TRBD2. The CDR3 is 15 residues long. The V and J ends lost 3 bases and 1 base, in that order; junction bases with no gene match: 3. The V gene's germline CDR1 is KGHSH and CDR2 LQKENI. CDR3 in amino acids: CASSPPLAGTDTQYF. The CDR3 DNA reads TGTGCCAGCTCACCCCCACTAGCGGGCACAGATACGCAGTATTTT.

V is TRBV6-1 and J is TRBJ2-7; no firm D call. This CDR3 spans 14 amino acids. Trimming pared 3 bases from V and 0 bases from J, leaving 9 bases between. Germline CDR1 MNHNS, CDR2 SASEGT. This CDR3 reads CASSESGLSYEQYF. Here the CDR3 DNA reads TGTGCCAGCAGTGAGTCAGGTCTCTCCTACGAGCAGTACTTC.

The table lists this clone with a count of one. The V and J genes are TRBV4-1 and TRBJ2-7; TRBD1 matches at 7 bases. V dropped 1 base and J dropped 5; count of bases not matched to a gene: 2. The CDR3 contains 13 residues. The germline V gene encodes CDR1 MGHRA and CDR2 YSYEKL. CDR3 in amino acids: CASSQGDSDEQYF. Written as DNA, the CDR3 is TGCGCCAGCAGCCAAGGGGACAGTGACGAGCAGTACTTC.

The CDR3 spells CAISEDNTEAFF. CDR3 DNA: TGTGCCATCAGTGAAGACAACACTGAAGCTTTCTTT. The chain employs TRBV10-3 and TRBJ1-1; D unclear. V lost 3 bases, J lost 2 bases, and 4 bases lay in between. CDR1 is ENHRY and CDR2 is SYGVKD in the germline V gene. The CDR3 consists of 12 residues.

The chain is built from TRBV7-3 and TRBJ2-2; no clear D. This CDR3 has 16 amino acids. The germline V and J ends were trimmed by 0 bases and 0 bases, with 8 bases remaining between them. The V gene's germline CDR1 is SGHTA and CDR2 FQGTGA. The CDR3 sequence: CASSLTSGSNTGELFF. CDR3 sequence (DNA): TGTGCCAGCAGCTTAACGTCGGGTTCGAACACCGGGGAGCTGTTTTTT.

The chain is built from TRBV7-8 and TRBJ1-5; D gene unclear. Trimming took off 6 bases at V and 4 bases at J, with 16 bases between the two ends. There are 15 residues in the CDR3. CDR1 SGHVS and CDR2 FQNEAQ come from the germline V gene. The CDR3 sequence is CASRGSEGQNQPQHF. The CDR3 bases are TGTGCCAGCAGGGGCTCTGAGGGCCAAAATCAGCCCCAGCATTTT.

This rearrangement joins TRBV6-1 to TRBJ1-2; no firm D call. V lost 2 bases and J lost 6, with 19 bases in between. CDR3 length equals 16 residues. Looked up from germline, CDR1 is MNHNS and CDR2 is SASEGT. The CDR3 coding sequence is TGTGCCAGCAGTGAAACAACCACCGTGGTTTTAGATGGCTACACCTTC. Its protein product is CASSETTTVVLDGYTF.

The gene calls are TRBV3-1 (or the pseudogene TRBV3-2) and TRBJ1-5; D is undetermined. V was shortened by 8 bases and J by 4 bases, with 12 bases between the two germline ends. Germline loops: CDR1 LGHDT, CDR2 YNNKEL (reference sequence). This CDR3 is 13 amino acids long. The CDR3 DNA sequence: TGTGCCAGCTCCCGAATGGGGAATCAGCCCCAGCATTTT. This translates into CASSRMGNQPQHF.

This rearrangement joins TRBV9 to TRBJ2-5, with 7 bases matching TRBD1. The germline V gene encodes CDR1 SGDLS and CDR2 YYNGEE. The ends lost 0 bases at V and 7 bases at J; junction bases unmatched: 3. CDR3 length: 13 residues. CDR3 amino acids: CASSVVAGGTQYF. In DNA form, the CDR3 reads TGTGCCAGCAGCGTAGTGGCAGGGGGGACCCAGTACTTC.

This clone appeared once. V usage is TRBV4-3 and J usage is TRBJ2-1; a weak D match, TRBD2 (7 bases). V was cut by 2 bases and J by 0 bases, with 11 bases left in between. Germline V gene sequence: CDR1 LGHNA, CDR2 YSLEER. CDR3 length: 16 residues. The CDR3 DNA is TGCGCCAGCAGCCAACTGCGGGGGCTCTCCTACAATGAGCAGTTCTTC. Translation: CASSQLRGLSYNEQFF.

The chain uses TRBV18 and TRBJ2-3, with D possibly matching TRBD1 (6 bases). Germline loops: CDR1 KGHSH, CDR2 LQKENI. The V gene lost 6 bases and the J gene lost 1 base, with 17 bases spanning the gap. The CDR3 extends over 16 amino acids. The CDR3 nucleotides are TGTGCCAGCTCCCCAGTTTGGGCAGGGGGCACAGATACGCAGTATTTT. Translation: CASSPVWAGGTDTQYF.

The chain links TRBV7-3 to TRBJ1-2; tentatively, D is TRBD1 (5 bases). This CDR3 has 15 amino acids. The germline V gene encodes CDR1 SGHTA and CDR2 FQGTGA. V was shortened by 4 bases and J by 1 base, with 13 bases between the two germline ends. The CDR3 DNA reads as TGTGCCAGCAGCTCTCAGGGCCCCCTTAACTATGGCTACACCTTC. This translates into CASSSQGPLNYGYTF. Supplemented by reference TRBV7-3 and TRBJ1-2, the full variable domain reads GAGVSQTPSNKVTEKGKYVELRCDPISGHTALYWYRQSLGQGPEFLIYFQGTGAADDSGLPNDRFFAVRPEGSVSTLKIQRTERGDSAVYLCASSSQGPLNYGYTFGSGTRLTVV.

The chain uses TRBV19 and TRBJ1-5; the D is unclear. Trimming cost V 1 base and J 1 base, with 8 bases left between them. CDR1 and CDR2 (germline): LNHDA, SQIVND (reference sequence). The CDR3 has 15 amino acids. The CDR3 spells CASSIADGSNQPQHF. The CDR3 bases are TGTGCCAGTAGTATAGCAGACGGAAGCAATCAGCCCCAGCATTTT.

The V call is TRBV3-1 (or the pseudogene TRBV3-2), the J call TRBJ2-3; D is ambiguous. Germline CDR1 LGHDT, CDR2 YNNKEL (reference sequence). Trimming removed 4 bases at V and 4 bases at J, with 21 bases between. This CDR3 is built from 17 residues. CDR3 sequence (DNA): TGTGCCAGCAGCCCGACGTCTCACCCCTCAAGGGCAGATACGCAGTATTTT. Translation gives CASSPTSHPSRADTQYF.

CDR3 in DNA: TGTGCCAGCAGCACTCCTAACACCGGGGAGCTGTTTTTT. It codes for CASSTPNTGELFF. V usage is TRBV7-3 and J usage is TRBJ2-2; D gene unclear. The CDR3 is 13 residues long. Germline-derived CDR1 and CDR2 are SGHTA and FQGTGA. V dropped 5 bases and J dropped 2 bases, with 6 bases sitting between them.

J is TRBJ2-5 and V is TRBV7-2; TRBD2 matches 15 bases. Germline CDR1 SGHTA, CDR2 FQGNSA. The CDR3 contains 17 residues. With 1 base clipped from V and 4 bases from J, the junction kept 4 bases outside the gene matches. Here the CDR3 reads CASSLGEGLAGGETQYF. The CDR3 DNA is TGTGCCAGCAGCTTAGGCGAGGGACTAGCGGGGGGAGAGACCCAGTACTTC.

Worth noting for this clone: This specimen includes other DNA sequences encoding the same CDR3. This chain links TRBV7-2 with TRBJ2-2, with 8 bases identical to TRBD2. J lost 5 bases, V lost 1 base, and 3 bases had no gene match. Per germline, CDR1 SGHTA and CDR2 FQGNSA. The CDR3 is 15 amino acids. The CDR3 region has the DNA TGTGCCAGCAGCTTAGATCGCGGGGGGACCGGGGAGCTGTTTTTT. Its protein product is CASSLDRGGTGELFF.